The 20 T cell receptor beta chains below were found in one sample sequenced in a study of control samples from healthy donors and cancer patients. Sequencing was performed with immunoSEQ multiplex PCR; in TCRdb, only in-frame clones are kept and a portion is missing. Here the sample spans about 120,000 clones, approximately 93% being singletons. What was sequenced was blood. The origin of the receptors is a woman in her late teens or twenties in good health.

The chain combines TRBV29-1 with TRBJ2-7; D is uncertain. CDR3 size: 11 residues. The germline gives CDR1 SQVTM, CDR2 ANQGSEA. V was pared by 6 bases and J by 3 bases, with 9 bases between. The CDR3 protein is CSVRLSYEQYF. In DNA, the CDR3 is TGCAGCGTAAGACTGAGCTACGAGCAGTACTTC.

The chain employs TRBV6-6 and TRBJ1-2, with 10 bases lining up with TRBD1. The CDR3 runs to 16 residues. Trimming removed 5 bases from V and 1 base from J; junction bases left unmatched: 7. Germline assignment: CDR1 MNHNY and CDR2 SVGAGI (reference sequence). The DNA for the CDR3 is TGTGCCAGCAGTAAGACAGGGGGCCCGATTAACTATGGCTACACCTTC. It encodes CASSKTGGPINYGYTF.

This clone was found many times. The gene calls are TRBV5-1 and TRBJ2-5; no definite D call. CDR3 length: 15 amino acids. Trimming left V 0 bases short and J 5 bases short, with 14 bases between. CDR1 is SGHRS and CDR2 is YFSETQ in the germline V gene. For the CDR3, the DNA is TGCGCCAGCAGCTTGGCCAGCCTCGCGTGGGAGACCCAGTACTTC. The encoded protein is CASSLASLAWETQYF.

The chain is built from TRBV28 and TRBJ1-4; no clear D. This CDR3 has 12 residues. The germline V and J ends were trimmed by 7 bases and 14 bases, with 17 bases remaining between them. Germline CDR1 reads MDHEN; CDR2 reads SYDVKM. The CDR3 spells CASNEEGSGLFF. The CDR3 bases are TGTGCCAGCAACGAGGAGGGCAGTGGTCTGTTTTTT.

CDR3 bases: TGTGCCAGCAGTTTATGGGTAGCGGGAGCGCACGAGCAGTACTTC. It yields the protein CASSLWVAGAHEQYF. The J gene is TRBJ2-7, the V gene TRBV28; 9 bases align to TRBD2. Trimming removed 0 bases from V and 5 bases from J; junction bases left unmatched: 5. Germline CDR1 and CDR2: MDHEN and SYDVKM. The CDR3 totals 15 residues.

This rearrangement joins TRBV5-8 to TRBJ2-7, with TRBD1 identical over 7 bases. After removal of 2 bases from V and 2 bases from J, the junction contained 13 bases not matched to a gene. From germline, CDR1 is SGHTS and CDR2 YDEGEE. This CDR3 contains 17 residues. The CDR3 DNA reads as TGTGCCAGCAGCTTACCCCCATGGACAGGCCGAGCCTACGAGCAGTACTTC. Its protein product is CASSLPPWTGRAYEQYF. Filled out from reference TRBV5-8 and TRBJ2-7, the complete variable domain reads EAGVTQSPTHLIKTRGQQATLRCSPISGHTSVYWYQQALGLGLQFLLWYDEGEERNRGNFPPRFSGRQFPNYSSELNVNALELEDSALYLCASSLPPWTGRAYEQYFGPGTRLTVT.

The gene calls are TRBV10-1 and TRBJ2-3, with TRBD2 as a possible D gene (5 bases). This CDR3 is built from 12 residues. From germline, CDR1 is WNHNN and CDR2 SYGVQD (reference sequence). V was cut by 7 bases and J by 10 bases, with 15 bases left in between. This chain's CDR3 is CASTEGLAPQYF. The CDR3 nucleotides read TGCGCCAGCACCGAAGGTCTAGCCCCGCAGTATTTT.

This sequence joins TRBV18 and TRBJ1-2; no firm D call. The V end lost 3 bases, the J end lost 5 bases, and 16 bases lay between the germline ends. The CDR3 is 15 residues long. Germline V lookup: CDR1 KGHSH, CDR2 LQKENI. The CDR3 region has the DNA TGTGCCAGCTCACCGGAGTATAGGCTGGAATATGGCTACACCTTC. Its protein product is CASSPEYRLEYGYTF.

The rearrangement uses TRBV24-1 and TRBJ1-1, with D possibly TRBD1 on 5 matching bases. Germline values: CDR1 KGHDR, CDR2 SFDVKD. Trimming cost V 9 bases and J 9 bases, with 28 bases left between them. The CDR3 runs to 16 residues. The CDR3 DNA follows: TGTGCCACCCGGGGCCCAGACTTCGACCCCAGACCCAAAGCTTTCTTT. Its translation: CATRGPDFDPRPKAFF.

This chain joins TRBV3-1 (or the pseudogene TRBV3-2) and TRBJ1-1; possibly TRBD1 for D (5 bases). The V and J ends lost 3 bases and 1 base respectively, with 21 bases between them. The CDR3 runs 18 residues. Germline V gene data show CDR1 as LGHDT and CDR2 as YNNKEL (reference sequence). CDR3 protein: CASSQLGYGTFSNTEAFF. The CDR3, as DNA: TGTGCCAGCAGCCAGTTGGGGTATGGGACCTTTTCGAACACTGAAGCTTTCTTT.

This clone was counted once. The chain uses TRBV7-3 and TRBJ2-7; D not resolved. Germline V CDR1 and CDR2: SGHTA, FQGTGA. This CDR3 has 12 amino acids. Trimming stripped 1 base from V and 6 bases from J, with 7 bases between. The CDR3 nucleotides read TGTGCCAGCAGCTTAAGGAGTGCCGAGCAGTACTTC. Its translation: CASSLRSAEQYF.

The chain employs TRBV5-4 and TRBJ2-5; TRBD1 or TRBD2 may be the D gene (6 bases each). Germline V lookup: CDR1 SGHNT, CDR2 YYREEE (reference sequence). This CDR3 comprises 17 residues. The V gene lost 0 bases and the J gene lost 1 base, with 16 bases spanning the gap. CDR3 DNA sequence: TGTGCCAGCAGCTTGGGAACGGGGTGGGGGGCCCAAGAGACCCAGTACTTC. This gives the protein CASSLGTGWGAQETQYF.

CDR3 bases: TGTGCCAGCCGATTGAGCGGGGCATACGAGCAGTACTTC. Protein: CASRLSGAYEQYF. This rearrangement joins TRBV6-5 to TRBJ2-7; 7 bases line up with TRBD2. J lost 4 bases, V lost 8 bases, and 8 bases had no gene match. The CDR3 loop spans 13 amino acids. CDR1 is MNHEY, CDR2 SVGAGI, per germline.

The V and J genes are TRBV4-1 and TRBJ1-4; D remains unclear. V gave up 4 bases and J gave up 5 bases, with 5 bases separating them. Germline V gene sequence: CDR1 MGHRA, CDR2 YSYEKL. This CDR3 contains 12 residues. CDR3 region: CASSPLNEKLFF. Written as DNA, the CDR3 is TGCGCCAGCAGCCCTTTAAATGAAAAACTGTTTTTT.

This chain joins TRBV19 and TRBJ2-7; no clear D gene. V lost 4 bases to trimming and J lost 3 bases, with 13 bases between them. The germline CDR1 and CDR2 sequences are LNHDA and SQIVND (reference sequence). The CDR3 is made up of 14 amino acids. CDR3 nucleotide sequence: TGTGCCAGTAGTACCTTAAAGGCGGACTACGAGCAGTACTTC. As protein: CASSTLKADYEQYF.

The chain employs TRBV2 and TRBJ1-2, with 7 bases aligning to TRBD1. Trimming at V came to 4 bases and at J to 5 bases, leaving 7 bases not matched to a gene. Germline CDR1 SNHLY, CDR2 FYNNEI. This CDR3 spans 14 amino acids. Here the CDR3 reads CASSVRQGVYGYTF. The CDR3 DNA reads TGTGCCAGCAGTGTCCGACAGGGTGTTTATGGCTACACCTTC. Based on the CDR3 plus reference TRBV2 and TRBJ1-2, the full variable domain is EPEVTQTPSHQVTQMGQEVILRCVPISNHLYFYWYRQILGQKVEFLVSFYNNEISEKSEIFDDQFSVERPDGSNFTLKIRSTKLEDSAMYFCASSVRQGVYGYTFGSGTRLTVV.

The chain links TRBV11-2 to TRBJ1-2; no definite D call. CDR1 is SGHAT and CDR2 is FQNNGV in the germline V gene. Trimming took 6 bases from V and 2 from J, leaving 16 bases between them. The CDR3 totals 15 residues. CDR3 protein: CASSRTLYNNYGYTF. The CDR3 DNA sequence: TGTGCCAGCAGTAGGACCCTCTATAACAACTATGGCTACACCTTC.

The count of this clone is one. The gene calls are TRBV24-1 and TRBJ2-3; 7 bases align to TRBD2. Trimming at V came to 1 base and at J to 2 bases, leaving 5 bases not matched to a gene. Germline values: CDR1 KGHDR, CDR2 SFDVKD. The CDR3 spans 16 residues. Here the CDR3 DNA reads TGTGCCACCAGTGATTTCCCTAGCGGATACACAGATACGCAGTATTTT. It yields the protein CATSDFPSGYTDTQYF.

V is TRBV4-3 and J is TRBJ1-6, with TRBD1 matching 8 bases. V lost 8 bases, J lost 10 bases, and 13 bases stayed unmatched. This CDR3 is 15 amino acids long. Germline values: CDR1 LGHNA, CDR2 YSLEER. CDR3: CASGLETGDVSPLHF. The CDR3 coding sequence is TGCGCCAGCGGCCTCGAGACAGGGGATGTCTCACCCCTCCACTTT.

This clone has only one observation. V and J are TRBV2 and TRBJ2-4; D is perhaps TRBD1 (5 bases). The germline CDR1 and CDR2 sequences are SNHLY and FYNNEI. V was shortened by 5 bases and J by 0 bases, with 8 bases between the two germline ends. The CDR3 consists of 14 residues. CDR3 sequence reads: CASSWQGAKNIQYF. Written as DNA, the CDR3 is TGTGCCAGCAGTTGGCAGGGAGCCAAAAACATTCAGTACTTC.